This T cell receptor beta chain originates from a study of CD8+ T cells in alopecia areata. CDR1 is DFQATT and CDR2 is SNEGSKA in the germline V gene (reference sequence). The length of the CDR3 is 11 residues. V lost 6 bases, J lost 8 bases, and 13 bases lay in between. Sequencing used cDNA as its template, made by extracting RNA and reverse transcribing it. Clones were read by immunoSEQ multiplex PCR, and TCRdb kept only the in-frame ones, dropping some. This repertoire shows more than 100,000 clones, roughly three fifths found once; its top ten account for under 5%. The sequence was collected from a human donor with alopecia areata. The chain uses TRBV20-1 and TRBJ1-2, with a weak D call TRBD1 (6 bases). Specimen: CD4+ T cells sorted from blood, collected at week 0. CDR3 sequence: CSAQTGKGYTF. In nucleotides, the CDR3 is TGCAGTGCCCAAACAGGGAAGGGCTACACCTTC.